A single sample gave rise to the 24 T cell receptor beta chains below, sequenced in a study of prognosis after radiotherapy for stage I lung cancer. CDR3 of TCR beta was amplified from genomic DNA via a two-round multiplex PCR. First-round PCR amplification was performed with primers specific to each TRBV and TRBJ gene. TCRdb passed the multiplex PCR reads through MiXCR, listing each CDR3 protein once. The sample records 30,000 to 35,000 distinct CDR3 sequences, 48% being singletons. The sample consisted of PBMCs, taken before or after stereotactic body radiation therapy (not recorded which). These receptor sequences come from a donor at least 50 years old with non-small cell lung cancer.

The V and J genes are TRBV6-5 and TRBJ2-3, with a possible D match to TRBD1 (5 bases). Per the germline V gene, CDR1 is MNHEY and CDR2 is SVGAGI. The V gene lost 1 base and the J gene lost 2 bases, with 16 bases spanning the gap. CDR3 length equals 17 residues. The CDR3 loop reads CASSYCMGLQNTDTQYF. As DNA, the CDR3 is TGTGCCAGCAGTTACTGCATGGGGCTCCAGAACACAGATACGCAGTATTTT.

This sequence joins TRBV11-2 and TRBJ2-1; 7 bases are shared with TRBD2. The CDR3 extends over 15 amino acids. The V and J ends lost 3 bases and 6 bases, in that order; junction bases with no gene match: 8. Germline CDR1 and CDR2: SGHAT and FQNNGV. The CDR3 reads CASSFGTTATNEQFF. The CDR3 nucleotides are TGTGCCAGCAGCTTTGGGACTACAGCTACCAATGAGCAGTTCTTC.

A note on this clonotype: One end of the junction fails to match germline, which may point to a read error. This chain joins TRBV6-2 or TRBV6-3 and TRBJ2-7; the D is unclear. CDR1 is MNHEY, CDR2 SVGEGT, per germline. This CDR3 is built from 17 residues. CDR3 DNA sequence: TGTGCCATCAGTTACCTCGTTCCGGGCAGCCCCCTGTTTAGGTCATACTTC. The encoded protein is CAISYLVPGSPLFRSYF.

This clonotype was recorded a few times. A single base is all that separates this from a far larger clone, so a read error is likely. The rearrangement links TRBV6-5 to TRBJ1-5; 7 nucleotides line up with TRBD1. There are 13 residues in the CDR3. Germline CDR1 MNHEY, CDR2 SVGAGI. J was trimmed by 11 bases and V by 3 bases; bases with no gene match: 7. CDR3 nucleotides: TGTGCCAGCAGTTATCAGGGGGGAGAGACCCAGCATTTT. Translated: CASSYQGGETQHF.

At least ten counts were recorded for this clonotype. A much larger clonotype is one base distant, so this may be a read error. The chain recombines TRBV6-2 or TRBV6-3 with TRBJ2-7; D uncertain. The germline V gene encodes CDR1 MNHEY and CDR2 SVGEGT. V was trimmed by 6 bases and J by 1 base, leaving 10 bases between them. The CDR3 totals 13 residues. The CDR3 region is CASRVGVSYEQYF. The CDR3 DNA reads as TGTGCCAGCAGGGTTGGGGTTTCCTACGAGCAGTACTTC.

This clonotype was found many times. The V gene is TRBV9, the J gene TRBJ2-1, with TRBD2 identical over 7 bases. The CDR3 runs to 15 residues. The germline gives CDR1 SGDLS, CDR2 YYNGEE. Trimming removed 4 bases from V and 0 bases from J; junction bases left unmatched: 4. The CDR3 coding sequence is TGTGCCAGCAGCATGAGCGGGGACTCCTACAATGAGCAGTTCTTC. Its protein product is CASSMSGDSYNEQFF.

This clonotype came up many times. This sequence joins TRBV20-1 and TRBJ1-3; no definite D call. CDR3 size: 12 residues. Trimming took 5 bases from V and 2 from J, leaving 7 bases between them. Germline V gene data show CDR1 as DFQATT and CDR2 as SNEGSKA (reference sequence). The CDR3 sequence: CSAVGTGNTIYF. The CDR3 coding sequence is TGCAGTGCTGTAGGAACTGGAAACACCATATATTTT.

This chain connects TRBV6-2 or TRBV6-3 to TRBJ1-1; D not certain. The germline V gene has CDR1 MNHEY and CDR2 SVGEGT. The CDR3 is 13 amino acids. V lost 10 bases and J lost 6, with 18 bases in between. CDR3 in DNA: TGTGCCATCCTCCGCCGGCACTTACCTGAAGCTTTCTTT. This gives the protein CAILRRHLPEAFF.

This clonotype came up many times. V usage is TRBV4-2 and J usage is TRBJ2-7; TRBD2 is a possible D gene (6 bases). Trimming cost V 1 base and J 4 bases, with 11 bases left between them. Germline V gene data show CDR1 as LGHNA and CDR2 as YNFKEQ. This CDR3 contains 14 residues. The CDR3 sequence: CASSQVGGVYEQYF. The CDR3 coding sequence is TGTGCCAGCAGCCAAGTTGGCGGGGTTTACGAGCAGTACTTC.

At least ten counts were recorded for this clonotype. This chain links TRBV28 with TRBJ1-1; TRBD1 might be the D (6 bases). CDR3 size: 14 residues. Per germline, CDR1 MDHEN and CDR2 SYDVKM. The V end was cut by 5 bases, the J end by 1 base, with 11 bases between. The CDR3 here is CASSGGGTNTEAFF. CDR3 coding DNA: TGTGCCAGCAGTGGGGGCGGCACGAACACTGAAGCTTTCTTT.

This chain links TRBV28 with TRBJ1-3; D uncertain. With 5 bases removed from V and 4 bases from J, the gap between germline ends came to 12 bases. CDR3 length: 14 amino acids. Germline CDR1 is MDHEN and CDR2 is SYDVKM. This CDR3 is CASSPLEGGNTIYF. The CDR3, as DNA: TGTGCCAGCAGTCCACTGGAGGGAGGAAACACCATATATTTT.

Comments on this clonotype: One base separates it from a far larger clone, so it is likely a read error. The chain links TRBV6-5 to TRBJ1-3; 8 bases align to TRBD1. The length of the CDR3 is 15 residues. Germline CDR1 is MNHEY and CDR2 is SVGAGI. J gave up 5 bases and V 2 bases, and 5 bases lay outside the gene matches. The CDR3 spells CASSYTGQGRNTIYF. DNA of the CDR3: TGTGCCAGCAGTTACACCGGACAGGGAAGAAACACCATATATTTT.

This sequence joins TRBV6-1 and TRBJ2-1; TRBD1 is a possible D gene (5 bases). The ends were cut back, 4 bases at V and 4 bases at J, with 17 bases in the middle. CDR1 and CDR2 from the germline V gene are MNHNS and SASEGT. The CDR3 runs to 16 residues. In nucleotides, the CDR3 is TGTGCCAGCAGTGGCATTCTGGTGGACAAATACAATGAGCAGTTCTTC. Protein: CASSGILVDKYNEQFF.

The chain carries TRBV12-3 or TRBV12-4 and TRBJ1-2; D call uncertain. The CDR3 totals 15 residues. V was shortened by 4 bases and J by 8 bases, with 20 bases between the two germline ends. CDR3 DNA: TGTGCCAGCAGTTCTGCCTACAGACTGATAATGGGCTACACCTTC. Its protein is CASSSAYRLIMGYTF.

The chain is built from TRBV28 and TRBJ1-5, with D tentatively TRBD1 (5 bases). V was shortened by 0 bases and J by 7 bases, with 13 bases between the two germline ends. Germline CDR1 is MDHEN and CDR2 is SYDVKM. The CDR3 has 15 amino acids. CDR3 DNA: TGTGCCAGCAGTTTATGGAGGGGCAACGGCCAGCCCCAGCATTTT. Protein product: CASSLWRGNGQPQHF.

The chain employs TRBV7-2 and TRBJ2-3, with a possible D match to TRBD2 (6 bases). V lost 0 bases, J lost 0 bases, and 13 bases lay in between. Germline CDR1 SGHTA, CDR2 FQGNSA. The CDR3 loop spans 17 amino acids. The CDR3 spells CASSLAGVSGSTDTQYF. In DNA, the CDR3 is TGTGCCAGCAGCTTAGCCGGGGTAAGCGGGAGCACAGATACGCAGTATTTT. The whole variable domain, filled in from reference TRBV7-2 and TRBJ2-3, reads GAGVSQSPSNKVTEKGKDVELRCDPISGHTALYWYRQSLGQGLEFLIYFQGNSAPDKSGLPSDRFSAERTGGSVSTLTIQRTQQEDSAVYLCASSLAGVSGSTDTQYFGPGTRLTVL.

There are many counts of this clonotype. The genes are TRBV6-7 and TRBJ2-7; D remains unclear. TRBV6-7 is given ORF status, its function remaining uncertain. The CDR3 is 16 amino acids. The V gene lost 2 bases and the J gene lost 5 bases, with 19 bases spanning the gap. The DNA for the CDR3 is TGTGCCAGCAGTTACCCCCCACGCAAGGGTTTCCACGAGCAGTACTTC. Its translation: CASSYPPRKGFHEQYF.

For this clonotype: Possible read error: a much larger clone is one base away. The chain carries TRBV6-2 or TRBV6-3 and TRBJ2-1; the match to TRBD2 covers 9 bases. This CDR3 region has 13 residues. The germline CDR1 and CDR2 sequences are MNHEY and SVGEGT. J was trimmed by 12 bases and V by 5 bases; bases with no gene match: 8. This CDR3 reads CASSEASGAGQFF. CDR3 bases: TGTGCCAGCAGTGAAGCTAGCGGGGCGGGGCAGTTCTTC.

A remark on this clonotype: At one of its ends the junction is not consistent with the germline gene, which may arise from a read error. The CDR3 region is CASSSGGDTKYF. The DNA for the CDR3 is TGTGCAAGCAGCTCAGGGGGGGATACGAAGTATTTT. J is TRBJ2-3 and V is TRBV7-3; D could derive from TRBD1 or TRBD2 (7 bases each). CDR3 length equals 12 residues. Per the germline V gene, CDR1 is SGHTA and CDR2 is FQGTGA.

This clonotype came up many times. The CDR3 region is CATSRVTNTGELFF. CDR3 coding DNA: TGTGCCACCAGCAGGGTGACAAACACCGGGGAGCTGTTTTTT. The chain combines TRBV15 with TRBJ2-2; D uncertain. V lost 3 bases to trimming and J lost 2 bases, with 7 bases between them. The CDR3 runs to 14 residues. CDR1 is LNHNV, CDR2 YYDKDF, per germline (reference sequence).

In its sample, this clonotype is medium-sized. The rearrangement joins TRBV7-2 to TRBJ2-2, with D perhaps TRBD2 (7 bases). Trimming stripped 1 base from V and 4 bases from J, with 19 bases between. The CDR3 has 18 residues. Germline lookup yields CDR1 SGHTA and CDR2 FQGNSA. The chain's CDR3 is CASSLERAGDRFTGELFF. The CDR3 DNA is TGTGCCAGCAGCTTAGAACGGGCGGGAGACAGGTTCACCGGGGAGCTGTTTTTT.

The chain employs TRBV12-3 or TRBV12-4 and TRBJ1-1; 8 bases are a match to TRBD1. After removal of 5 bases from V and 8 bases from J, the junction contained 1 base not matched to a gene. This CDR3 spans 11 amino acids. The CDR3 region has the DNA TGTGCCAGCAGTCAGGGGGCCGAAGCTTTCTTT. As protein: CASSQGAEAFF.

Ten or more counts support this clonotype. The genes are TRBV14 and TRBJ2-1, with 8 bases aligning to TRBD1. CDR3 length: 18 amino acids. The J segment lost 2 bases and the V segment lost 0 bases, leaving 9 bases of the junction unmatched. Germline V lookup: CDR1 SGHDN, CDR2 FVKESK. CDR3 sequence reads: CASSQEPRWDRPYNEQFF. DNA of the CDR3: TGTGCCAGCAGCCAAGAACCCCGTTGGGACAGGCCCTACAATGAGCAGTTCTTC.

The chain employs TRBV28 and TRBJ1-6, with D possibly matching TRBD1 (6 bases). Germline CDR1 MDHEN, CDR2 SYDVKM. V lost 8 bases and J 5 bases, leaving 13 bases between the germline ends. The CDR3 has 14 amino acids. The CDR3 sequence: CASGRTVNNSPLHF. Here the CDR3 DNA reads TGTGCCAGCGGCCGGACAGTAAATAATTCACCCCTCCACTTT.